The rows below give T cell receptor beta chains drawn from one sample of a study of T-cell memory formation after mild COVID-19. MiXCR, run by TCRdb on the 5' RACE reads, gives a single entry per CDR3 protein. This table holds some 250,000 distinct CDR3 sequences, under 20% found once. Material: PBMCs or a T cell subset sorted from them (not recorded which). The receptors derive from a man in his late teens or twenties who had mild COVID-19 (a few samples of this study predate the infection). Cell type and time point are not known. Both conserved end residues are part of each CDR3.

V gene: TRBV7-2
J gene: TRBJ2-6
CDR3 protein: CASSLGFMRGKSGANVLTF

V gene: TRBV10-3
J gene: TRBJ2-5
CDR3 protein: CAIRRDRGETQYF

V gene: TRBV6-2/TRBV6-3
J gene: TRBJ1-1
CDR3 protein: CASSYTSKAFF

V gene: TRBV12-3/TRBV12-4
J gene: TRBJ1-1
CDR3 protein: CASRNRPSGTEAFF

V gene: TRBV4-3
J gene: TRBJ2-7
CDR3 protein: CASSHQFGPDRPVGSLYEQYF

V gene: TRBV4-2
J gene: TRBJ1-2
CDR3 protein: CASSQDGWDGYTF

V gene: TRBV2
J gene: TRBJ2-1
CDR3 protein: CASSGHRGNEQFF

V gene: TRBV5-1
J gene: TRBJ2-6
CDR3 protein: CASAQESGANVLTF

V gene: TRBV7-9
J gene: TRBJ2-7
CDR3 protein: CASSLSYEQYF

V gene: TRBV6-5
J gene: TRBJ2-1
CDR3 protein: CASRGTGNNEQFF

V gene: TRBV5-1
J gene: TRBJ1-3
CDR3 protein: CASSLDLRNTIYF

V gene: TRBV4-2
J gene: TRBJ1-4
CDR3 protein: CASSPGQGGEELFF

V gene: TRBV7-2
J gene: TRBJ2-5
CDR3 protein: CASSDRGRRETQYF

V gene: TRBV6-5
J gene: TRBJ2-2
CDR3 protein: CASSLKETGELFF

V gene: TRBV15
J gene: TRBJ2-1
CDR3 protein: CATSREADLSYNEQFF

V gene: TRBV7-2
J gene: TRBJ2-1
CDR3 protein: CASSKDNSGGAEDEQFF

V gene: TRBV20-1
J gene: TRBJ1-5
CDR3 protein: CSASGGVNQPQHF